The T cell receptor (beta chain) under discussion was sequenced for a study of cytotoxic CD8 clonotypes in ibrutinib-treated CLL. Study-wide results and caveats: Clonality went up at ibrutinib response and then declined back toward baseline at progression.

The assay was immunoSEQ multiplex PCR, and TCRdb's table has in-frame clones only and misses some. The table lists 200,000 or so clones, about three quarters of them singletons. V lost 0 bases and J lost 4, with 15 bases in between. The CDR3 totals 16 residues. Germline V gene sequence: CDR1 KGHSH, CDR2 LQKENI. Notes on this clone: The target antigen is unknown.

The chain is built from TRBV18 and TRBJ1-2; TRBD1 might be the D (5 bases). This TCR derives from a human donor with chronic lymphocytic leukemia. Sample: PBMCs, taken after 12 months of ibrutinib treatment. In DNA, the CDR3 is TGTGCCAGCTCACCACCTTCGGGACGAAAGAGCTATGGCTACACCTTC. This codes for CASSPPSGRKSYGYTF.